The 27 T cell receptor beta chains below were found in one sample sequenced in a study of shared clonotypes between healthy human individuals. Data came from immunoSEQ multiplex PCR; TCRdb stores just in-frame clones and leaves some out. The table lists more than 1.2 million clones, 98% of them singletons. Sequencing used naive CD4+ T cells sorted from blood. Subset indicated: CD45RA+ positively selected. The source is a young man in good health.

This chain uses TRBV7-2 with TRBJ1-4; D not certain. Trimming stripped 3 bases from V and 8 bases from J, with 13 bases between. CDR3 size: 14 residues. Germline V CDR1 and CDR2: SGHTA, FQGNSA. Here the CDR3 DNA reads TGTGCCAGCAGCTTTCACCCCGGAGGAGAAAAACTGTTTTTT. It translates to CASSFHPGGEKLFF.

The J gene is TRBJ2-1, the V gene TRBV9; TRBD2 matches at 13 bases. Germline V lookup: CDR1 SGDLS, CDR2 YYNGEE. Trimming at V came to 5 bases and at J to 5 bases, leaving 7 bases not matched to a gene. The CDR3 is made up of 16 amino acids. CDR3 region: CASRRRLAGGDNEQFF. In DNA form, the CDR3 reads TGTGCCAGCAGGCGTAGACTAGCGGGAGGAGACAATGAGCAGTTCTTC.

The chain combines TRBV9 with TRBJ1-2, with TRBD1 matching over 8 bases. Germline lookup yields CDR1 SGDLS and CDR2 YYNGEE. The V segment lost 3 bases and the J segment 3 bases; nucleotides outside the gene matches: 7. The CDR3 has 15 amino acids. CDR3 DNA sequence: TGTGCCAGCAGCGACCAGGGGGCTCGCTACTATGGCTACACCTTC. Residues: CASSDQGARYYGYTF.

In its sample, this clone was seen once. Other DNA variants within this sample encode the same CDR3. CDR3 residues: CASSPGLAGYNEQFF. The CDR3 DNA is TGTGCCAGCTCCCCGGGACTAGCGGGATACAATGAGCAGTTCTTC. The chain couples TRBV18 to TRBJ2-1; 13 bases agree with TRBD2. Germline values: CDR1 KGHSH, CDR2 LQKENI. The CDR3 totals 15 residues. After removal of 6 bases from V and 4 bases from J, the junction contained 3 bases not matched to a gene.

The chain combines TRBV5-4 with TRBJ2-3, with 14 nucleotides matching TRBD2. The ends lost 4 bases at V and 6 bases at J; junction bases unmatched: 7. The length of the CDR3 is 16 residues. Germline values: CDR1 SGHNT, CDR2 YYREEE (reference sequence). CDR3 DNA: TGTGCCAGCAGCCCGAGACTAGCGGGAGGGATTGATACGCAGTATTTT. This codes for CASSPRLAGGIDTQYF.

This chain uses TRBV18 with TRBJ2-5, with D possibly TRBD1 on 6 matching bases. The germline CDR1 and CDR2 sequences are KGHSH and LQKENI. This CDR3 spans 16 amino acids. The ends were cut back, 2 bases at V and 5 bases at J, with 18 bases in the middle. This CDR3 is CASSPGSRGGLETQYF. The CDR3 DNA is TGTGCCAGCTCACCAGGGTCCAGGGGTGGCTTGGAGACCCAGTACTTC.

The gene calls are TRBV7-2 and TRBJ1-5, with 8 bases fitting TRBD1. The ends lost 4 bases at V and 7 bases at J; junction bases unmatched: 6. Germline values: CDR1 SGHTA, CDR2 FQGNSA. The CDR3 is 14 amino acids. The CDR3, as DNA: TGTGCCAGCAGCTACCACAGGGGGGGCCAGCCCCAGCATTTT. Its translation: CASSYHRGGQPQHF.

The chain joins TRBV5-1 to TRBJ1-4, with D tentatively TRBD1 (6 bases). In germline, CDR1 is SGHRS, CDR2 YFSETQ. This CDR3 is built from 12 residues. Trimming removed 0 bases from V and 11 bases from J, with 8 bases in between. The CDR3 bases are TGCGCCAGCAGCTTGGATGGACAGAAACTGTTTTTT. It codes for CASSLDGQKLFF.

V and J are TRBV2 and TRBJ2-1, with 11 bases aligning to TRBD2. The J segment lost 5 bases and the V segment lost 7 bases, leaving 10 bases of the junction unmatched. CDR1 and CDR2 from the germline V gene are SNHLY and FYNNEI. The CDR3 has 16 residues. Written as DNA, the CDR3 is TGTGCCAGCATGCCCTCCGGGACTAGCGGCCACAATGAGCAGTTCTTC. Amino acid sequence: CASMPSGTSGHNEQFF.

V gene TRBV11-2 combines with J gene TRBJ2-1; 10 bases are shared with TRBD2. This CDR3 has 16 amino acids. Germline-derived CDR1 and CDR2 are SGHAT and FQNNGV. Trimming cost V 3 bases and J 7 bases; bases outside gene matches: 9. The CDR3 coding sequence is TGTGCCAGCAGCTTGAGTAGCGGGAGGTTGGCGAATGAGCAGTTCTTC. It yields the protein CASSLSSGRLANEQFF.

V and J are TRBV29-1 and TRBJ1-2, with 7 bases fitting TRBD1. Germline V lookup: CDR1 SQVTM, CDR2 ANQGSEA. Trimming removed 0 bases from V and 5 bases from J; junction bases left unmatched: 9. This CDR3 has 15 amino acids. CDR3 region: CSVEDRTGRGYGYTF. The CDR3 region has the DNA TGCAGCGTTGAAGATCGGACAGGAAGGGGGTATGGCTACACCTTC.

This chain uses TRBV5-4 with TRBJ2-1; 9 bases match TRBD1. The CDR3 contains 15 residues. The V gene's germline CDR1 is SGHNT and CDR2 YYREEE (reference sequence). V gave up 4 bases and J gave up 0 bases; unmatched junction bases: 2. CDR3 sequence: CASSVGQGSYNEQFF. The CDR3 DNA reads TGTGCCAGCAGCGTGGGACAGGGCTCCTACAATGAGCAGTTCTTC.

The chain is built from TRBV7-9 and TRBJ1-4, with no clear D. V lost 5 bases to trimming and J lost 7 bases, with 8 bases between them. The CDR3 covers 12 residues. CDR1 is SEHNR, CDR2 FQNEAQ, per germline (reference sequence). CDR3: CASSTGIEKLFF. The CDR3, as DNA: TGTGCCAGCAGCACGGGGATTGAAAAACTGTTTTTT.

The genes are TRBV5-4 and TRBJ2-1; D is possibly TRBD2 (6 bases). This CDR3 is built from 16 residues. The germline V and J ends were trimmed by 0 bases and 6 bases, with 16 bases remaining between them. Germline loops: CDR1 SGHNT, CDR2 YYREEE (reference sequence). The CDR3 DNA reads TGTGCCAGCAGCTTGGTGGGGACTCAATTGCTCAATGAGCAGTTCTTC. Protein sequence: CASSLVGTQLLNEQFF.

The chain employs TRBV5-4 and TRBJ2-3; TRBD2 might be the D (6 bases). V was trimmed by 4 bases and J by 4 bases, leaving 13 bases between them. The CDR3 has 14 residues. CDR1 is SGHNT and CDR2 is YYREEE in the germline V gene (reference sequence). The CDR3 loop is CASSTGGSPDTQYF. CDR3 nucleotide sequence: TGTGCCAGCAGCACCGGAGGGTCCCCAGATACGCAGTATTTT.

The chain couples TRBV28 to TRBJ2-7; TRBD2 is a possible D gene (5 bases). Looked up from germline, CDR1 is MDHEN and CDR2 is SYDVKM. Trimming took 7 bases from V and 3 from J, leaving 19 bases between them. This CDR3 is 15 amino acids long. CDR3 amino acids: CASTELRGRDYEQYF. DNA for the CDR3: TGTGCCAGCACCGAACTTCGTGGGAGAGACTACGAGCAGTACTTC.

This rearrangement joins TRBV14 to TRBJ2-7, with TRBD2 matching 8 bases. V lost 0 bases and J lost 0; bases outside the gene matches: 7. The CDR3 loop spans 17 amino acids. Germline V gene sequence: CDR1 SGHDN, CDR2 FVKESK. The CDR3 is CASSQDAGLAGSYEQYF. CDR3 nucleotides: TGTGCCAGCAGCCAAGATGCGGGCCTAGCGGGCTCCTACGAGCAGTACTTC.

The J gene is TRBJ2-5, the V gene TRBV5-1, with TRBD2 identical over 7 bases. This CDR3 comprises 15 residues. The V gene end was trimmed by 4 bases and the J gene end by 5 bases; junction bases not matched to a gene: 11. Germline V gene sequence: CDR1 SGHRS, CDR2 YFSETQ. The CDR3 region has the DNA TGCGCCAGCAGCACGTTAGCGGGCTGGGGGGAGACCCAGTACTTC. It yields the protein CASSTLAGWGETQYF.

The CDR3 DNA follows: TGCGCCAGCAGCCAGGGCAGACAGGGCTCCTACAATGAGCAGTTCTTC. Amino acid sequence: CASSQGRQGSYNEQFF. The chain recombines TRBV4-3 with TRBJ2-1; 7 bases line up with TRBD1. There are 16 residues in the CDR3. The V segment lost 3 bases and the J segment 0 bases; nucleotides outside the gene matches: 5. Germline CDR1 LGHNA, CDR2 YSLEER.

The V and J genes are TRBV7-9 and TRBJ2-7, with D possibly matching TRBD2 (6 bases). V was cut by 3 bases and J by 4 bases, with 16 bases left in between. Germline lookup yields CDR1 SEHNR and CDR2 FQNEAQ (reference sequence). The CDR3 extends over 15 amino acids. CDR3 sequence reads: CASSFNRDSNYEQYF. CDR3 in DNA: TGTGCCAGCAGCTTCAACCGGGACTCCAATTACGAGCAGTACTTC. Supplemented by reference TRBV7-9 and TRBJ2-7, the full variable domain reads DTGVSQNPRHKITKRGQNVTFRCDPISEHNRLYWYRQTLGQGPEFLTYFQNEAQLEKSRLLSDRFSAERPKGSFSTLEIQRTEQGDSAMYLCASSFNRDSNYEQYFGPGTRLTVT.

The genes are TRBV11-2 and TRBJ2-2, with 10 bases identical to TRBD2. Germline trimming cut 5 bases from V and 3 bases from J; bases unmatched to any gene: 3. The CDR3 runs to 15 residues. Per the germline V gene, CDR1 is SGHAT and CDR2 is FQNNGV. The CDR3 loop is CASSQREGYTGELFF. The CDR3, as DNA: TGTGCCAGCAGCCAGCGGGAGGGCTACACCGGGGAGCTGTTTTTT.

The chain couples TRBV19 to TRBJ2-7; 10 bases are a match to TRBD1. The CDR3 spans 16 residues. Germline CDR1 is LNHDA and CDR2 is SQIVND (reference sequence). Unmatched junction bases numbered 11, after V lost 3 bases and J lost 6 bases. CDR3 in amino acids: CASSMRGQGLALEQYF. The CDR3 DNA sequence: TGTGCCAGTAGTATGAGGGGACAGGGGTTGGCGCTCGAGCAGTACTTC.

The chain couples TRBV2 to TRBJ1-4; possibly TRBD1 for D (5 bases). The CDR3 runs 13 residues. The V gene's germline CDR1 is SNHLY and CDR2 FYNNEI. V dropped 3 bases and J dropped 8 bases, with 10 bases sitting between them. The CDR3 spells CASSEVRGEKLFF. CDR3 DNA sequence: TGTGCCAGCAGTGAGGTCCGGGGGGAAAAACTGTTTTTT.

The chain has TRBV5-4 and TRBJ2-5; D is possibly TRBD2 (6 bases). CDR1 SGHNT and CDR2 YYREEE come from the germline V gene (reference sequence). This CDR3 spans 14 amino acids. Trimming left V 4 bases short and J 1 base short, with 11 bases between. The CDR3 sequence: CASSPAGVQETQYF. DNA for the CDR3: TGTGCCAGCAGCCCAGCGGGTGTCCAAGAGACCCAGTACTTC. The full variable domain, rest sourced from reference TRBV5-4 and TRBJ2-5, is ETGVTQSPTHLIKTRGQQVTLRCSSQSGHNTVSWYQQALGQGPQFIFQYYREEENGRGNFPPRFSGLQFPNYSSELNVNALELDDSALYLCASSPAGVQETQYFGPGTRLLVL.

This chain links TRBV7-9 with TRBJ2-3, with D tentatively TRBD2 (6 bases). CDR1 is SEHNR and CDR2 is FQNEAQ in the germline V gene (reference sequence). This CDR3 is built from 15 residues. Trimming took 3 bases from V and 5 from J, leaving 15 bases between them. The CDR3 is CASSFLVGGGDTQYF. The DNA of the CDR3 is TGTGCCAGCAGCTTTTTGGTGGGGGGAGGAGATACGCAGTATTTT.

V is TRBV30 and J is TRBJ2-7; 15 positions agree with TRBD2. V dropped 3 bases and J dropped 4; count of bases not matched to a gene: 4. This CDR3 region has 15 residues. Germline values: CDR1 GTSNPN, CDR2 SVGIG (reference sequence). CDR3 DNA sequence: TGTGCCTGGAGCCCCGGGACTAGCGGGAGGTACGAGCAGTACTTC. This encodes CAWSPGTSGRYEQYF.

The chain recombines TRBV5-1 with TRBJ2-3; D remains unclear. The CDR3 covers 13 residues. V was cut by 1 base and J by 6 bases, with 9 bases left in between. Germline CDR1 and CDR2: SGHRS and YFSETQ. The DNA of the CDR3 is TGCGCCAGCAGCTTGACCGAACTTGATACGCAGTATTTT. It codes for CASSLTELDTQYF.